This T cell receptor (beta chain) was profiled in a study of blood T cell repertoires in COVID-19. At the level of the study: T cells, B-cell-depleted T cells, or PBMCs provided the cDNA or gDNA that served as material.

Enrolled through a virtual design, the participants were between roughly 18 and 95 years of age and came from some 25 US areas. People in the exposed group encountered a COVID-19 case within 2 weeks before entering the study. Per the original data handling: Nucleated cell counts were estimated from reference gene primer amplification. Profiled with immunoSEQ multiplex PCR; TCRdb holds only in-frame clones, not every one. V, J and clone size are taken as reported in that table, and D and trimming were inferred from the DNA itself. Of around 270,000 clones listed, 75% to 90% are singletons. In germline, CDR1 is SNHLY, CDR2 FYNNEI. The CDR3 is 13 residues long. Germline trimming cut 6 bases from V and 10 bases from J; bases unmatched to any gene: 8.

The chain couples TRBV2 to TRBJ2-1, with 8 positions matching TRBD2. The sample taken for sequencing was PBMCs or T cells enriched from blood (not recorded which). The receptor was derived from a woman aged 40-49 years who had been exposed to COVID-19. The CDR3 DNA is TGTGCCAGCAGCAACACCATAGCGGGAGAGCAGTTCTTC. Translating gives CASSNTIAGEQFF.